This TCR beta chain appears in the sequencing data of a study of blood T cell repertoires in COVID-19. In the authors' methods: Estimated nucleated cell counts came from reference gene primer amplification. Here immunoSEQ multiplex PCR was the method, and the copy in TCRdb shows in-frame clones only, minus some. That table furnishes V, J and clone size, whereas the DNA furnished D and trimming. The sample includes 55,000 to 75,000 clones, just over 85% seen only once; the top ten take around 4%. This CDR3 is built from 17 residues. Germline assignment: CDR1 MNHEY and CDR2 SMNVEV (reference sequence). The V and J ends lost 5 bases and 8 bases, in that order; junction bases with no gene match: 13.

The chain joins TRBV27 to TRBJ2-1; 12 nucleotides agree with TRBD2. The origin of this receptor is a man aged 50-59 years with acute or convalescent COVID-19. Sequenced: peripheral blood. This chain's CDR3 is CASSQGTSGYVSDEQFF. The DNA of the CDR3 is TGTGCCAGCAGTCAAGGGACTAGCGGGTACGTGAGTGATGAGCAGTTCTTC.